This TCR beta chain was captured by sequencing in a study of glioma-infiltrating T cells after dendritic cell vaccination. General observations from the study: Only a small number of patients had complete blood and tumor samples. Longer survival after dendritic cell vaccination followed higher pretreatment TIL content.

The CDR3 runs 16 residues. The ends lost 4 bases at V and 9 bases at J; junction bases unmatched: 13. CDR1 is KGHSH and CDR2 is LQKENI in the germline V gene. Blood PBMC samples: pre-vaccination, two weeks post third vaccination, and at tumor progression. Turning to this clone: Antigen specificity is unknown.

Up to 2 ug genomic DNA was used for TCRB CDR3 amplification. Libraries were prepared by immunoSEQ multiplex PCR; TCRdb keeps only in-frame clonotypes and omits some of them. The sample carries about 64,000 clones, 82% recorded once. The chain recombines TRBV18 with TRBJ2-1; TRBD2 aligns across 9 bases. Material: blood, obtained before dendritic cell vaccination. The source is a human donor with glioblastoma. This CDR3 is CASSLSMLAGIGEQFF. The CDR3, as DNA: TGTGCCAGCTCACTCTCGATGCTAGCGGGGATCGGTGAGCAGTTCTTC. Full variable domain (missing parts from reference TRBV18 and TRBJ2-1): NAGVMQNPRHLVRRRGQEARLRCSPMKGHSHVYWYRQLPEEGLKFMVYLQKENIIDESGMPKERFSAEFPKEGPSILRIQQVVRGDSAAYFCASSLSMLAGIGEQFFGPGTRLTVL.